The rows below give T cell receptor beta chains drawn from one sample of a study of identical twins. Via MiXCR, TCRdb re-called the 5' RACE reads, giving one row per CDR3 protein. The sample holds roughly 190,000 distinct CDR3 sequences, 15% to 20% seen once. This same sample was also taken into another study, of T cells expressing NK-cell markers.

Sequencing used CD8+ T cells sorted from blood. The receptors shown here come from a woman under 30 in good health. CDR3s include the opening cysteine and the closing phenylalanine or tryptophan. Each record gives: clone size, J gene, D gene, V gene, CDR3 DNA, CDR3 protein. The D gene is left open where the match is weak. The size of a clone is reported for some rows only, either as once, few or many, or as a class for expanded clones.

>-|TRBJ2-7|-|TRBV5-1
TGCGCCAGCAGCTCGGGTGACTATAGCGCGATTTCCTACGAGCAGTACTTC
CASSSGDYSAISYEQYF
>few|TRBJ2-7|-|TRBV12-3/TRBV12-4
TGTGCCAGCAGCGCCGGGCGCCGAAGCGAGCAGTACTTC
CASSAGRRSEQYF
>-|TRBJ2-7|TRBD1|TRBV14
TGTGCCAGCAGCTTAACCGGGACAGTCCCCTACGAGCAGTACTTC
CASSLTGTVPYEQYF
>few|TRBJ2-1|-|TRBV9
TGTGCCAGCAGCCCCCACGACAGCTCCTACAATGAGCAGTTCTTC
CASSPHDSSYNEQFF
>-|TRBJ2-5|TRBD1|TRBV6-1
TGTGCCAGCACCCAGGACAGGGCAATCCAAGAGACCCAGTACTTC
CASTQDRAIQETQYF
>-|TRBJ2-1|TRBD2|TRBV30
TGTGCCTGGAATTCTGGGACTAGCGGGGTAGAAGGTCGGTTCTTC
CAWNSGTSGVEGRFF
>-|TRBJ2-3|TRBD2|TRBV10-1
TGCGCCAGCAGACCGGCGGGGGGGCCGAGCACAGATACGCAGTATTTT
CASRPAGGPSTDTQYF
>-|TRBJ2-1|-|TRBV6-5
TGTGCCAGCAGTTACCAAGGACGTAATGAGCAGTTCTTC
CASSYQGRNEQFF
>few|TRBJ2-5|-|TRBV3-1
TGTGCCAGCAGCGGCAGAGGGGAGACCCAGTACTTC
CASSGRGETQYF
>few|TRBJ2-2|TRBD1|TRBV7-9
TGTGCCAGCACTGGGACAGCTTCGAACACCGGGGAGCTGTTTTTT
CASTGTASNTGELFF
>few|TRBJ2-1|TRBD2|TRBV11-2
TGTGCCAGCAGCTTAGTAATCCAGCGGGGGGGAAATGAGCAGTTCTTC
CASSLVIQRGGNEQFF
>-|TRBJ2-3|-|TRBV29-1
TGCAGCGAAACCCCCCGGGGCGGATCCACAGATACGCAGTATTTT
CSETPRGGSTDTQYF
>-|TRBJ1-1|-|TRBV21-1
TGTGCCAGCAACCCTCCCCCCGGGACAGGGAGTGCTTTCTTT
CASNPPPGTGSAFF
>few|TRBJ2-1|TRBD2|TRBV9
TGTGCCAGCAGCGTAGAGTCAGCGGGGGGTTCCTACAATGAGCAGTTCTTC
CASSVESAGGSYNEQFF
>few|TRBJ2-7|TRBD2|TRBV7-9
TGTGCCAGCAGCTCGGGACTAGCGGGCTACGAGCAGTACTTC
CASSSGLAGYEQYF
>-|TRBJ2-7|-|TRBV6-1
TGTGCCAGCGGCCTTTGGCCAGGGGTCAACGAGCAGTACTTC
CASGLWPGVNEQYF
>few|TRBJ2-3|-|TRBV12-3/TRBV12-4
TGTGCCAGCAGTCGGGACCGCACAGATACGCAGTATTTT
CASSRDRTDTQYF
>few|TRBJ2-3|TRBD1|TRBV12-3/TRBV12-4
TGTGCCAGCGGAGTCGGGACAGACACAGATACGCAGTATTTT
CASGVGTDTDTQYF
>many|TRBJ2-7|-|TRBV7-2
TGTGCCAGCAGCTTAGTTCCCCCCTACGAGCAGTACTTC
CASSLVPPYEQYF
>few|TRBJ2-1|TRBD1|TRBV3-1
TGTGCCAGCAGCCAAGGGACAGGGGATACCTACAATGAGCAGTTCTTC
CASSQGTGDTYNEQFF
>few|TRBJ2-5|-|TRBV20-1
TGCAGCGGCCTTACCGGGGGACCCCAAGAGACCCAGTACTTC
CSGLTGGPQETQYF
>-|TRBJ1-2|TRBD1|TRBV29-1
TGCAGCGTTGAAGGGGGGACAGTCTATGGCTACACCTTC
CSVEGGTVYGYTF
>-|TRBJ2-1|TRBD2|TRBV2
TGTGCCAGCAGGGCGGGAGGCGATGAGCAGTTCTTC
CASRAGGDEQFF
>many|TRBJ2-1|-|TRBV12-3/TRBV12-4
TGTGCCAGCAGTTTAGCCGGGCGAGATAACCACAATGAGCAGTTCTTC
CASSLAGRDNHNEQFF
>-|TRBJ2-3|TRBD2|TRBV7-8
TGTGCCAGCAGCTTGACTAGCGGGGGTACAGATACGCAGTATTTT
CASSLTSGGTDTQYF
>-|TRBJ2-3|-|TRBV2
TGTGCCAGCAGTGAACGCAGGGGTGGGACAGATACGCAGTATTTT
CASSERRGGTDTQYF
>-|TRBJ2-1|TRBD2|TRBV12-3/TRBV12-4
TGTGCCAGCAGAACCAAACTAGCGGGTCATAATGAGCAGTTCTTC
CASRTKLAGHNEQFF
>many|TRBJ2-3|TRBD2|TRBV7-9
TGTGCCAGCAGCTCGGGACTAGCGGGAGATACGCAGTATTTT
CASSSGLAGDTQYF
>many|TRBJ2-1|-|TRBV7-6
TGTGCCAGCAGCTTAGGCCCCGAGCAGTTCTTC
CASSLGPEQFF
>-|TRBJ2-1|-|TRBV7-8
TGTGCCAGCAGCTTAGGATGGGAGAACTCCTACAATGAGCAGTTCTTC
CASSLGWENSYNEQFF
>-|TRBJ2-2|TRBD2|TRBV7-9
TGTGCCAGCAGAGGACTAGCGGGAGTCCCGAACACCGGGGAGCTGTTTTTT
CASRGLAGVPNTGELFF
>few|TRBJ2-1|-|TRBV3-1
TGTGCCAGCAGCCAAAGTCCCGGGGGCCTGGTCGAGCAGTTCTTC
CASSQSPGGLVEQFF
>-|TRBJ1-1|-|TRBV12-3/TRBV12-4
TGTGCCAGCAGTTTAGGGAGTAAAGCTTTCTTT
CASSLGSKAFF
>-|TRBJ2-7|-|TRBV11-2
TGTGCCAGCAGCTTACGGTCAGACGACGAGCAGTACTTC
CASSLRSDDEQYF
>-|TRBJ2-3|TRBD2|TRBV6-5
TGTGCCAGCAGTTACCTAGCGGGAACAGATACGCAGTATTTT
CASSYLAGTDTQYF
>-|TRBJ2-3|TRBD2|TRBV7-9
TGTGCCCCAGAGGGGGGACTAGCGGCAGAAACCCCAGATACGCAGTATTTT
CAPEGGLAAETPDTQYF
>few|TRBJ2-5|-|TRBV12-3/TRBV12-4
TGTGCCAGCAGTTTCACTAGCCGAGAGACCCAGTACTTC
CASSFTSRETQYF
>-|TRBJ2-7|-|TRBV10-3
TGTGCCATCAGACATAGCTCGGGACTGTACTACGAGCAGTACTTC
CAIRHSSGLYYEQYF
>-|TRBJ2-2|-|TRBV11-1
TGTGCCAGCAGCTTTTATGGGACACTAGCGCGGGACGGCACCGGGGAGCTGTTTTTT
CASSFYGTLARDGTGELFF